This T cell receptor (beta chain) was recorded in a study of blood T cell repertoires in COVID-19. Study summary: Samples of COVID-19 (acute and convalescent) were obtained from the United States, Italy and Spain. Sample material is recorded as cDNA or gDNA derived from T cells, B-cell-depleted T cells, or PBMCs.

Authors' data handling: Using reference gene primer amplification, nucleated cell counts were estimated. TCRdb's table, derived via immunoSEQ multiplex PCR, lists solely in-frame clones and lacks some. V and J calls and clone size are those listed in that table; D and trimming were worked out from the DNA. The data hold tens of thousands of clones, with approximately 83% observed a single time. In this sample, this clone turned up a few times. The CDR3 consists of 13 residues. CDR1 SGHTA and CDR2 FQGNSA come from the germline V gene. V lost 4 bases and J 5 bases, leaving 11 bases between the germline ends.

The chain joins TRBV7-2 to TRBJ1-1; D possibly corresponds to TRBD1 (6 bases). The sequence derives from a man older than 75 with acute or convalescent COVID-19. Sample: peripheral blood. CDR3 sequence (DNA): TGTGCCAGCAGCTCAGGGGTACGGACTGAAGCTTTCTTT. Translation gives CASSSGVRTEAFF.